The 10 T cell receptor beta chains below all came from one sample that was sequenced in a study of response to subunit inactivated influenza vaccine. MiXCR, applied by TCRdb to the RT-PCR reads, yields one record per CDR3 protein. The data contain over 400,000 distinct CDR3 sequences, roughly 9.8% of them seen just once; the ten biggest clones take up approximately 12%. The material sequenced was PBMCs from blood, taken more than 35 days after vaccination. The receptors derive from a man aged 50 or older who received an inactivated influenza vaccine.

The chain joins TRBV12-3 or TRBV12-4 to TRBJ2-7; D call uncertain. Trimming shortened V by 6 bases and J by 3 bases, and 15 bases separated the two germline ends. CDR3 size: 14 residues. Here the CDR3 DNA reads TGTGCCAGCAGCCTAGATGGGGTTATCTACGAGCAGTACTTC. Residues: CASSLDGVIYEQYF.

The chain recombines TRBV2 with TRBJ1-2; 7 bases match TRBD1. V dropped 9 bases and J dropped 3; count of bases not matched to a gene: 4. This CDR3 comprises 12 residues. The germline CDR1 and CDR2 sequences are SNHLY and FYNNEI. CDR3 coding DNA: TGTGCCAGGGCAGGGGGAGACTATGGCTACACCTTC. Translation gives CARAGGDYGYTF.

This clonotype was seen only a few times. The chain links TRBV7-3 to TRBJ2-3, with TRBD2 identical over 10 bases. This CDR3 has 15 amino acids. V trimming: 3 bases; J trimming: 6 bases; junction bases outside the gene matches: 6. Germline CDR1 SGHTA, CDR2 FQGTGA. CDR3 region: CASSLSSGSSDTQYF. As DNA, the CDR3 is TGTGCCAGCAGCTTGTCTAGCGGGAGTTCGGATACGCAGTATTTT.

The CDR3 is CASSFGHRKAFF. In DNA, the CDR3 is TGTGCCAGCAGTTTCGGCCATCGTAAAGCTTTCTTT. The chain combines TRBV12-3 or TRBV12-4 with TRBJ1-1; the D is unclear. V was trimmed by 3 bases and J by 9 bases, leaving 11 bases between them. The length of the CDR3 is 12 residues.

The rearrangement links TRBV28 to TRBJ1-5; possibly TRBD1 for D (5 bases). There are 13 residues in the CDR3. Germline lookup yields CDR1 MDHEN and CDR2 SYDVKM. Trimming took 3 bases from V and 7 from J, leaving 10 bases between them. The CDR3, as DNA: TGTGCCAGCAGTTTTGCAGGGCCCCAGCCCCAGCATTTT. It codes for CASSFAGPQPQHF.

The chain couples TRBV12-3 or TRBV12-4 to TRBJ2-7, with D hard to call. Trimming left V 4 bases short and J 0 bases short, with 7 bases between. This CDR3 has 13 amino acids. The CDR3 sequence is CASSSPDSYEQYF. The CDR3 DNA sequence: TGTGCCAGCAGTTCCCCGGACTCCTACGAGCAGTACTTC.

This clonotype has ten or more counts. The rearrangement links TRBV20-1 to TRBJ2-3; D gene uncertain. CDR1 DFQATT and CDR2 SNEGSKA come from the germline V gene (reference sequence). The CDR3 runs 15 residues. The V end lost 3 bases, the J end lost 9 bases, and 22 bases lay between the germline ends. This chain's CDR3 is CSARPPGPLERTQYF. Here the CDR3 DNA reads TGCAGTGCTAGGCCCCCCGGACCCCTCGAGAGAACGCAGTATTTT.

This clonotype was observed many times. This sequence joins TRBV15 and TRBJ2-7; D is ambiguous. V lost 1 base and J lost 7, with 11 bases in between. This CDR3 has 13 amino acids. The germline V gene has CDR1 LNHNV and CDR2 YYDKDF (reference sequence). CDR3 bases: TGTGCCACCAGCAGAGGCCTTTCGTCGGAGCAGTACTTC. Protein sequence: CATSRGLSSEQYF.

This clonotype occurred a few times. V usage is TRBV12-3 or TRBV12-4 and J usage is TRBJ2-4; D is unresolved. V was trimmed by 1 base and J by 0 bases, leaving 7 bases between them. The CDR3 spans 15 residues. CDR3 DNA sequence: TGTGCCAGCAGTTTAGGGGCGGCAGCCAAAAACATTCAGTACTTC. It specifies CASSLGAAAKNIQYF.

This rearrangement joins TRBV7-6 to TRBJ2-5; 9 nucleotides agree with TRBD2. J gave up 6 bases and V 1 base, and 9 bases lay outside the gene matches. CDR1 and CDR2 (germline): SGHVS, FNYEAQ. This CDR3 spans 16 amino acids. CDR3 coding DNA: TGTGCCAGCAGCTTAGAAGGGACTAGCCCATGGAAGACCCAGTACTTC. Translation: CASSLEGTSPWKTQYF.